This T cell receptor beta chain came from a study of blood T cells in healthy people across ages (dated by TCRdb to 2014 to 2015). Turning to the overall study: In model experiments, template switching captured about one uniquely barcoded TCR beta cDNA molecule for every two T cells. To track age-related changes in TCR beta repertoire diversity, the study relied on deep sequencing normalized with unique cDNA molecular identifiers. The donors were divided into four age groups: young (average approximately 17 years), middle-aged (roughly 42), aged (around 67) and long-lived (roughly 88). To avoid experimental bias, donors of different ages were spread randomly across the sequencing lanes. The study analyzed two additional independent replicas of 1 million unique cDNA reads from the same blood draw for two donors, one aged 18 to 30 and one aged 80 or older.

V drops 6 bases and J drops 3 bases, leaving 11 bases in between. The CDR3 runs 13 residues from the cysteine to the phenylalanine. Only the CDR3 DNA is retained, 39 bases long and in frame from the first base. As encoded in the germline V gene, CDR1 is KGHSH while CDR2 is LQKENI. General study outcomes and caveats: Bulk unsorted PBMC profiling prevented conclusive comparison of naive and antigen-experienced compartments. Compared with the aged group, the long-lived group had more naive CD4+ T cells, fewer expanded clones and increased TCR diversity, suggesting age selection. As age increased, observed TCR beta diversity per million T cells dropped in a roughly linear way, and a significant reduction was already evident by age roughly 36. A strong correlation was found between observed TCR beta diversity and the percentage of naive T cells measured by flow cytometry. Estimates of total diversity based on one million sequenced T cells were regarded as lower bounds and as underestimates. The CMV infection status of donors was not known, potentially confounding age-related changes in expanded clonotypes.

The 39 donors, aged about 6 to 95 years, were systemically healthy Caucasian individuals from Russia. Each donor gave approximately 9.3 milliliters of peripheral blood, collected into EDTA-treated Vacutainer tubes. Ficoll-Paque density-gradient centrifugation was used to isolate PBMCs, with at least 6.5 million per sample. Trizol reagent was used to extract total RNA from the PBMCs, yielding at least 5 micrograms per sample. For every donor, an aliquot of PBMCs went through flow cytometry to measure the percentages of naive CD45RAhigh/CD27high T cells. Worth noting for this clonotype: The specificity of this receptor is unknown. Base-call qualities are not available, and no considerably larger clone is one nucleotide away.

Library prep was done by 5' RACE. Sequencing was carried out with an Illumina HiSeq 2500. The second PCR ran for about 7 to 11 cycles and used a J-beta primer mix along with a sample-barcoded 5' primer. A unique molecular identifier was introduced onto each TCR beta cDNA molecule by a template-switch 5' adaptor carrying 12 random nucleotides. Each sample yielded at least 3 million CDR3-containing paired-end reads. The Mint cDNA synthesis kit, primed by a TRBC-specific oligonucleotide, was used to synthesize first-strand cDNA from all RNA. All cDNA was treated with uracil-DNA glycosylase and then went through a first 18-cycle PCR with the universal primers M1SS and BC2_uni_R. As for the original processing: For normalization, 1 million high-quality reads, each with a distinct molecular identifier, were randomly selected from each sample. Reads sharing molecular identifiers were discarded rather than binned into consensus sequences. MiTCR, run with a Q25 quality threshold and the strictest error-elimination algorithm, handled CDR3 identification, clonotype clustering and error correction. A nonparametric unseen species model with Euler transformation was used to estimate lower-bound total TCR beta diversity. Through fastp at Q25 and MiXCR, TCRdb rebuilt clones from the public reads, retaining in-frame beta chains. When rows share a CDR3 protein, they turn into one entry using the most common DNA and genes. These V and J calls rely on TCRdb rather than the paper's analysis. Present in this sample are hundreds of thousands of distinct CDR3 sequences, over 20% of which were seen just once. 3% to 4% of the sample comes from the top ten.

Specimen: blood. The chain uses TRBV18 and TRBJ2-5; a weak D assignment points to TRBD2 (5 bases agree). The TCR was taken from a man in his 70s in good health. The DNA reads TGTGCCAGCTCTGGACTTGAGAAAGAGACCCAGTACTTC. Its protein reads: CASSGLEKETQYF. Joined to the reference TRBV18 and TRBJ2-5 proteins, this CDR3 gives the full variable domain: NAGVMQNPRHLVRRRGQEARLRCSPMKGHSHVYWYRQLPEEGLKFMVYLQKENIIDESGMPKERFSAEFPKEGPSILRIQQVVRGDSAAYFCASSGLEKETQYFGPGTRLLVL.